This T cell receptor beta chain was identified in a study of early T cells in non-severe SARS-CoV-2 infection. Study as a whole: Alpha and beta chains were unpaired, from unsorted whole-blood bulk RNA. General study findings and limits: Lookups in VDJdb leaned toward anti-spike CD8 responses and missed private and CD4 specificities.

In regard to this clonotype: Its antigen is undetermined.

Separate cDNA molecules each had unique molecular identifiers attached to them. Each CDR3 protein is one row after TCRdb ran MiXCR on the 5' RACE reads. The table shows around 88,000 distinct CDR3 sequences, with approximately 15% occurring only once. The sample was whole blood. The origin of this receptor is an adult who was a healthcare worker with PCR-confirmed SARS-CoV-2 infection or an uninfected control (not recorded which).

CDR3 nucleotides: TGTGCCTGGAGCGCCTTCAATGAGCAGTTCTTC. Protein product: CAWSAFNEQFF. The chain has TRBV30 and TRBJ2-1; D call uncertain. CDR1 GTSNPN and CDR2 SVGIG come from the germline V gene (reference sequence). The V gene lost 3 bases and the J gene lost 6 bases, with 6 bases spanning the gap. The CDR3 covers 11 residues.